This T cell receptor beta chain emerged from a study of blood T cell repertoires in COVID-19 (dated by TCRdb to about 2020). Regarding the complete study: Samples from collaborators originated in the United States, Italy and Spain and spanned both the acute and convalescent phases of COVID-19. The material from the prospective study consisted of cDNA or gDNA derived from T cells, B-cell-depleted T cells, or PBMCs. The dataset comprised deeply sampled blood TCRbeta repertoires from subjects exposed to, actively infected with, or recovered from COVID-19. The samples were drawn from two sources: the first 160 participants of the ongoing ImmuneRACE study, and fewer than 1,500 subjects contributed by 6 global collaborators. HLA class I and class II types, where available, came from metadata supplied by the sample provider rather than from assay-based typing. The repertoires were released in a freely available public database intended as a resource for research on the immune response to SARS-CoV-2. A de-identified subject ID, COVID-19 status, age in years and sex were almost always included in the sample metadata.

General findings and caveats noted by the study authors: Clinical and demographic metadata were provided uncurated, with the amount varying by source and participant.

Here V drops 0 bases and J drops 9 bases, and the junction holds 8 bases not matched to any gene. Taken from cysteine to phenylalanine, the CDR3 has 14 residues. The entry retains the CDR3 DNA only, 42 bases that are in frame from base 1. According to the germline V gene (reference sequence), CDR1 reads GTSNPN and CDR2 reads SVGIG. Participants in the prospective study were aged roughly 18 to 100 years, lived in 20 to 30 United States geographic areas, and enrolled through a virtual design. In the prospective study, participants were assigned to cohorts based on the clinical history participants reported in a screening survey and a study questionnaire. ImmuneRACE Cohort 3 recovered participants were defined by two consecutive negative NP/OP PCR tests, healthcare professional clearance, or symptom resolution. Mobile phlebotomists in the prospective study collected whole blood, serum and a nasopharyngeal or oropharyngeal swab from every participant. Participants in the prospective study had the option to provide additional blood draws and questionnaires over an approximately 2-month period. Before DNA extraction, blood samples from the prospective study were shipped at room temperature or frozen.

TCRbeta CDR3 regions were amplified from genomic DNA using the immunoSEQ Assay, a bias-controlled multiplex PCR. In the authors' own workflow: Nucleated cell counts per sample were estimated from amplification of reference gene primers within the assay. Sequence reads were collapsed and filtered to measure the absolute abundance of every unique TCRbeta CDR3 rearrangement. For each sample, productive Simpson clonality was calculated as the square root of Simpson's diversity index across productive rearrangements. TCRdb mirrors the immuneACCESS table, restricted to in-frame sequences. Some clones are absent from its copies; in checked studies, under half trace to an unresolved V gene, and the reason for the others is unknown. V and J calls and clone size come straight from that table; D and trimming were deduced from the DNA. Across this sample there are under 350,000 clones, with roughly 86% seen only once. The ten largest clones take up 2.6% of the sample.

Concerning this clone itself: It has no known antigen specificity. No much larger clone exists at a distance of one base, and base qualities are not known.

The chain joins TRBV30 to TRBJ1-5; TRBD1 fits 7 bases in the junction. The specimen was PBMCs or T cells enriched from blood (not recorded which). This clonotype was sampled from a woman aged 18-29 years who had recovered from COVID-19. For the CDR3, the sequence is CAWSVQGGAGPQHF. The DNA reads as follows: TGTGCCTGGAGTGTACAAGGGGGCGCCGGGCCCCAGCATTTT.